This T cell receptor beta chain was sequenced during a study of response to subunit inactivated influenza vaccine (dated by TCRdb to 2016 to 2018). About the investigation overall: Deep quantitative T cell receptor repertoire profiling was used in the study to track responses to a trivalent subunit inactivated influenza vaccine. Beyond this particular receptor, the publication reports: The authors proposed that each seasonal influenza vaccination may bring in only a limited number of new T cells.

Library preparation used RT-PCR. Sequencing was performed on an Illumina HiSeq 2500. TCRdb's own reprocessing of the public reads used fastp at Q25 and MiXCR and kept productive beta chains. Identical CDR3 proteins give one entry, which carries the most common genes and DNA. The sample contains hundreds of thousands of distinct CDR3 sequences, around 11% of them found a single time. The leading ten clones occupy 10% of the sample. From the germline V gene (reference sequence), CDR1 is DFQATT and CDR2 is SNEGSKA. The CDR3, cysteine through phenylalanine, is 13 amino acids long. The entry retains the CDR3 DNA only, 39 bases that are in frame from base 1. Relative to germline, V is 3 bases shorter and J is 4 bases shorter, with 12 bases between their ends. At least ten counts were recorded for this clonotype. Its antigen remains undetermined. Nothing much larger sits one base from this clone, and base qualities are not available.

The receptor's source is a man aged 50 to 60 who received an inactivated influenza vaccine. Donor details come from another sample of the same person, matched by shared clones. The V and J segments used are TRBV20-1 and TRBJ1-2; the D gene identity is not certain. The sequences come from PBMCs from blood, collected on the day of vaccination. The encoded CDR3 is CSARWERSYGYTF. The sequenced DNA is TGCAGTGCTAGGTGGGAGAGGTCCTATGGCTACACCTTC.